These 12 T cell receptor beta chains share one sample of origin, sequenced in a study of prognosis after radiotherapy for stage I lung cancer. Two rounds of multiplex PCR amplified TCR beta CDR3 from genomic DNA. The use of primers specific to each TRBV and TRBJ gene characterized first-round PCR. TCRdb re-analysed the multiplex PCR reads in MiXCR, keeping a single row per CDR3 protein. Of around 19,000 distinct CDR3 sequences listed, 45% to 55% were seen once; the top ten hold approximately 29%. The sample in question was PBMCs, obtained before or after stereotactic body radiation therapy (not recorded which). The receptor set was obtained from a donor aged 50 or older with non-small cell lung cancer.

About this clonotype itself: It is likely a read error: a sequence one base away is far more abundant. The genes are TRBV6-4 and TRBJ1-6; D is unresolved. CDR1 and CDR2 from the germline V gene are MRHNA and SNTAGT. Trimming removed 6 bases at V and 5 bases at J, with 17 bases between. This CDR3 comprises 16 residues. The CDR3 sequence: CASRPRGRANNSPLHF. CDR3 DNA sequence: TGTGCCAGCAGACCTCGGGGAAGGGCCAATAATTCACCCCTCCACTTT.

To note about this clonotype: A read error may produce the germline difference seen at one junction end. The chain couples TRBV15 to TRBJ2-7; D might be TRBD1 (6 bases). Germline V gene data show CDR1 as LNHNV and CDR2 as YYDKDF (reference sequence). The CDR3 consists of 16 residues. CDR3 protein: CATSREWGRQVYDQYF. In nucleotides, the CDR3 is TGTGCCACCAGCAGAGAGTGGGGGAGACAGGTCTACGATCAGTACTTC. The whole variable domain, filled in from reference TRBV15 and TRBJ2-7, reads DAMVIQNPRYQVTQFGKPVTLSCSQTLNHNVMYWYQQKSSQAPKLLFHYYDKDFNNEADTPDNFQSRRPNTSFCFLDIRSPGLGDTAMYLCATSREWGRQVYDQYFGPGTRLTVT.

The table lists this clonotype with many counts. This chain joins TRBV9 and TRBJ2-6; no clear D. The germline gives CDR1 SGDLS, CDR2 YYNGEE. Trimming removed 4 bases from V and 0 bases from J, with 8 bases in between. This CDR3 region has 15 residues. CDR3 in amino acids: CASSSDFSGANVLTF. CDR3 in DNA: TGTGCCAGCAGCTCTGACTTCTCTGGGGCCAACGTCCTGACTTTC. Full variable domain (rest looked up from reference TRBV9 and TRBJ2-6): DSGVTQTPKHLITATGQRVTLRCSPRSGDLSVYWYQQSLDQGLQFLIQYYNGEERAKGNILERFSAQQFPDLHSELNLSSLELGDSALYFCASSSDFSGANVLTFGAGSRLTVL.

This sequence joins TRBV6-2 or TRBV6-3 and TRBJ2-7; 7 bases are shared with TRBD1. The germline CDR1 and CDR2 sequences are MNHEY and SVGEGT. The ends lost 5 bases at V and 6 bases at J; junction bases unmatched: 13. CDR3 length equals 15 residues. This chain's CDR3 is CASSGSVQGSSEQYF. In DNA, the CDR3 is TGTGCCAGCAGTGGTTCGGTACAGGGGAGCAGCGAGCAGTACTTC.

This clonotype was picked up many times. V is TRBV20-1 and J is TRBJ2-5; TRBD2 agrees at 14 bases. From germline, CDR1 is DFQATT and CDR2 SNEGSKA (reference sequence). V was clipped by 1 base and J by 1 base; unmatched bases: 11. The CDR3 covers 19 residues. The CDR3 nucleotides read TGCAGTGCTAGAGTCCTTCCGGGACTAGCGGGAGACTTCCAAGAGACCCAGTACTTC. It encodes CSARVLPGLAGDFQETQYF.

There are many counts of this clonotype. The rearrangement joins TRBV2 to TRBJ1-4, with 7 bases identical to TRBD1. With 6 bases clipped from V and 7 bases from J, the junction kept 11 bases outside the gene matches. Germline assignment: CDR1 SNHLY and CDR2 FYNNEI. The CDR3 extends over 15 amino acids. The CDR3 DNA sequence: TGTGCCAGCAGGGTCGAGGGGGCAGGGAGTGAAAAACTGTTTTTT. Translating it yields CASRVEGAGSEKLFF.

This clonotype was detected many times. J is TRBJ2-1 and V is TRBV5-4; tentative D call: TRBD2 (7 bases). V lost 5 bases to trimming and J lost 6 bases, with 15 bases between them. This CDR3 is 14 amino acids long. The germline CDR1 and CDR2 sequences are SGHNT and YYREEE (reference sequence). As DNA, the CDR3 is TGTGCCAGCAGGGGAGGGGGGGGGAGCAATGAGCAGTTCTTC. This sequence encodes CASRGGGGSNEQFF.

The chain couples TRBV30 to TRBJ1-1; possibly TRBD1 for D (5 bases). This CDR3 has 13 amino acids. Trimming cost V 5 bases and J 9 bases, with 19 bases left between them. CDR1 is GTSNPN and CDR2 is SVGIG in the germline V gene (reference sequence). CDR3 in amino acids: CAWQLQGRIQAFF. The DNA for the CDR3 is TGTGCCTGGCAACTCCAGGGTAGGATTCAAGCTTTCTTT.

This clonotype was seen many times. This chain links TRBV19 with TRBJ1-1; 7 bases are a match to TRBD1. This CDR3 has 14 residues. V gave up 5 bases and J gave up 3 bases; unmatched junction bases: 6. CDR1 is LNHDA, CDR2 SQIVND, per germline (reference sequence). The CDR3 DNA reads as TGTGCCAGTAGTGGACGACAGGGCCACACTGAAGCTTTCTTT. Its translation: CASSGRQGHTEAFF.

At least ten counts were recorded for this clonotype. Written as DNA, the CDR3 is TGCGCCAGCAGCCAAGATTTGGGCCGGACAGGGAAATATCAGCATGGAAACACCATATATTTT. This sequence encodes CASSQDLGRTGKYQHGNTIYF. The J gene is TRBJ1-3, the V gene TRBV4-1; 8 nucleotides align to TRBD1. V lost 0 bases and J lost 3; bases outside the gene matches: 19. CDR1 is MGHRA and CDR2 is YSYEKL in the germline V gene. The CDR3 contains 21 residues.

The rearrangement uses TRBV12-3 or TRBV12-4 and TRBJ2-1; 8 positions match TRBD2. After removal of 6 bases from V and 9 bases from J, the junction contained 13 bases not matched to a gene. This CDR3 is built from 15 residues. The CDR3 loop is CASRALSGGPSEQFF. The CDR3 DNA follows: TGTGCCAGCAGAGCACTATCGGGAGGGCCAAGTGAGCAGTTCTTC.

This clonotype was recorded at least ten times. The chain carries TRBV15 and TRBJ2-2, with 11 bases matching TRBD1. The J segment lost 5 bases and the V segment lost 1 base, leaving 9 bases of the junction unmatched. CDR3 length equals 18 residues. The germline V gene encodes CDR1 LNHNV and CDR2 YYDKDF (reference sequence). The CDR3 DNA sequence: TGTGCCACCAGCAGAGTAGGTGGACAGGGGGCTTTTACCGGGGAGCTGTTTTTT. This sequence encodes CATSRVGGQGAFTGELFF.